The next 20 T cell receptor beta chains were all read from a single sample in a study of T cell repertoires in cytomegalovirus infection. A single record per CDR3 protein comes from TCRdb applying MiXCR to the reads. The data show some 900,000 distinct CDR3 sequences, with about 33% seen just once and around an eighth held by the top ten. Their antigens remain unidentified. The sequenced sample was cultured CD8+ T cells from PBMCs, obtained from culture after CMV antigen stimulation. The receptors stem from a human donor in good health (CMV status not recorded). Some clones in this sample may be carry-over from other donors' samples.

This clonotype was counted only a few times. V gene TRBV20-1 combines with J gene TRBJ1-3; no reliable D call. Germline V gives CDR1 DFQATT, CDR2 SNEGSKA (reference sequence). Trimming took off 7 bases at V and 0 bases at J, with 13 bases between the two ends. The CDR3 has 14 residues. This CDR3 reads CSVKTSASGNTIYF. CDR3 DNA: TGCAGTGTTAAGACATCGGCCTCTGGAAACACCATATATTTT.

The chain combines TRBV28 with TRBJ2-5; 9 nucleotides line up with TRBD2. Germline V lookup: CDR1 MDHEN, CDR2 SYDVKM. Losses at the gene ends were 1 base for V and 7 bases for J; bases not matched to a gene: 4. The CDR3 totals 14 residues. The CDR3 protein is CASSLFQRGVTQYF. The CDR3, as DNA: TGTGCCAGCAGTTTATTCCAGCGGGGGGTGACCCAGTACTTC. Filled out from reference TRBV28 and TRBJ2-5, the complete variable domain reads DVKVTQSSRYLVKRTGEKVFLECVQDMDHENMFWYRQDPGLGLRLIYFSYDVKMKEKGDIPEGYSVSREKKERFSLILESASTNQTSMYLCASSLFQRGVTQYFGPGTRLLVL.

This clonotype has only a few counts. This rearrangement joins TRBV10-3 to TRBJ1-1, with D perhaps matching TRBD1 (5 bases). The V end lost 3 bases, the J end lost 4 bases, and 12 bases lay between the germline ends. Per germline, CDR1 ENHRY and CDR2 SYGVKD. The CDR3 loop spans 14 amino acids. CDR3 in DNA: TGTGCCATCAGTGACCCGTGGGGGGGCACTGAAGCTTTCTTT. It codes for CAISDPWGGTEAFF.

The V call is TRBV7-9, the J call TRBJ1-2, with 7 bases identical to TRBD1. Germline V gene lookup returns CDR1 SEHNR and CDR2 FQNEAQ (reference sequence). The CDR3 contains 14 residues. After removal of 8 bases from V and 2 bases from J, the junction contained 8 bases not matched to a gene. The CDR3 sequence is CASGTGQQNYGYTF. The CDR3 DNA reads as TGTGCCAGCGGAACGGGACAGCAGAACTATGGCTACACCTTC.

The chain employs TRBV7-9 and TRBJ2-3; the D is unclear. V lost 5 bases and J 1 base, leaving 19 bases between the germline ends. The CDR3 is made up of 17 amino acids. CDR1 is SEHNR and CDR2 is FQNEAQ in the germline V gene (reference sequence). In nucleotides, the CDR3 is TGTGCCAGCAGCCCGCCGTATCCCGCCACCCGCACAGATACGCAGTATTTT. Encoded protein: CASSPPYPATRTDTQYF.

V usage is TRBV27 and J usage is TRBJ2-6, with 7 bases fitting TRBD2. The germline V gene encodes CDR1 MNHEY and CDR2 SMNVEV (reference sequence). This CDR3 spans 16 amino acids. Trimming at V came to 5 bases and at J to 0 bases, leaving 4 bases not matched to a gene. The CDR3, as DNA: TGTGCCAGCAGTCCGCGGGGGACCTCTGGGGCCAACGTCCTGACTTTC. This codes for CASSPRGTSGANVLTF.

The chain is built from TRBV4-3 and TRBJ2-1, with 8 bases lining up with TRBD1. The length of the CDR3 is 17 residues. Germline V lookup: CDR1 LGHNA, CDR2 YSLEER. V was pared by 4 bases and J by 5 bases, with 13 bases of the junction left unmatched. Here the CDR3 DNA reads TGCGCCAGCAGCCGAGCTTGGACAGGGCTTTACGACAATGAGCAGTTCTTC. This encodes CASSRAWTGLYDNEQFF.

In its sample, this clonotype was seen a few times. The chain carries TRBV7-9 and TRBJ2-7, with 10 bases matching TRBD1. The CDR3 is 13 amino acids. V shed 5 bases and J 2 bases; nucleotides not matched to a gene: 0. The germline V gene has CDR1 SEHNR and CDR2 FQNEAQ (reference sequence). The CDR3 DNA sequence: TGTGCCAGCAGCGGGACAGGGGCCTACGAGCAGTACTTC. This sequence encodes CASSGTGAYEQYF.

This clonotype has just a few counts. The genes are TRBV6-1 and TRBJ1-1; D ambiguous. CDR1 is MNHNS, CDR2 SASEGT, per germline. V was trimmed by 6 bases and J by 0 bases, leaving 11 bases between them. The length of the CDR3 is 14 residues. CDR3 sequence: CASSKGMMNTEAFF. Here the CDR3 DNA reads TGTGCCAGCAGCAAGGGAATGATGAACACTGAAGCTTTCTTT.

About this clonotype itself: A clone one base away is much larger, so this may be a read error. The chain has TRBV7-8 and TRBJ2-2, with D maybe TRBD1 (5 bases). The CDR3 has 18 amino acids. V lost 0 bases, J lost 2 bases, and 16 bases lay in between. Germline assignment: CDR1 SGHVS and CDR2 FQNEAQ. The CDR3 sequence is CASSLADPGQGNTGELFF. In DNA form, the CDR3 reads TGTGCCAGCAGCTTAGCCGACCCAGGGCAGGGTAACACCGGGGAGCTGTTTTTT.

The V and J genes are TRBV9 and TRBJ2-2; the D gene is possibly TRBD2 (5 bases). This CDR3 region has 16 residues. Germline CDR1 and CDR2: SGDLS and YYNGEE. Trimming pared 3 bases from V and 0 bases from J, leaving 12 bases between. CDR3 sequence: CASSGSAGSNTGELFF. DNA of the CDR3: TGTGCCAGCAGCGGGTCGGCGGGTTCGAACACCGGGGAGCTGTTTTTT.

The CDR3 reads CASSSFEEETQYF. As DNA, the CDR3 is TGTGCCAGCAGTTCTTTTGAGGAAGAGACCCAGTACTTC. The genes are TRBV6-6 and TRBJ2-5; D uncertain. CDR3 length: 13 residues. V gave up 4 bases and J gave up 3 bases, with 9 bases separating them. Per germline, CDR1 MNHNY and CDR2 SVGAGI (reference sequence).

This rearrangement joins TRBV4-1 to TRBJ1-2; D unclear. The CDR3 sequence is 14 residues long. From germline, CDR1 is MGHRA and CDR2 YSYEKL. Trimming took off 0 bases at V and 8 bases at J, with 13 bases between the two ends. The CDR3 loop is CASSQEKPAHGYTF. The CDR3 DNA follows: TGCGCCAGCAGCCAAGAAAAACCGGCTCACGGCTACACCTTC.

The rearrangement links TRBV4-1 to TRBJ2-1; 7 bases map to TRBD2. Germline trimming cut 4 bases from V and 4 bases from J; bases unmatched to any gene: 4. There are 14 residues in the CDR3. Germline V lookup: CDR1 MGHRA, CDR2 YSYEKL. The CDR3 DNA reads TGCGCCAGCAGCCCTGGGGAGGGATACAATGAGCAGTTCTTC. This codes for CASSPGEGYNEQFF.

V gene TRBV4-1 combines with J gene TRBJ1-5; a possible D gene is TRBD1 (6 bases). CDR1 and CDR2 from the germline V gene are MGHRA and YSYEKL. There are 15 residues in the CDR3. The V end was cut by 3 bases, the J end by 5 bases, with 14 bases between. CDR3 sequence (DNA): TGCGCCAGCAGCCACGCAGTATCAGGGGATCAGCCCCAGCATTTT. Translating gives CASSHAVSGDQPQHF.

This clonotype was seen a few times. The rearrangement uses TRBV7-9 and TRBJ1-3; D gene ambiguous. Germline CDR1 SEHNR, CDR2 FQNEAQ (reference sequence). The CDR3 runs to 13 residues. V dropped 5 bases and J dropped 4 bases, with 9 bases sitting between them. CDR3 sequence: CASSPPPGNTIYF. The CDR3, as DNA: TGTGCCAGCAGCCCCCCCCCGGGAAACACCATATATTTT.

This clonotype was seen only a few times. The J gene is TRBJ2-7, the V gene TRBV6-2 or TRBV6-3; unclear D gene. This CDR3 contains 14 residues. Deletions cut 4 bases from V and 0 bases from J, with 10 bases between. CDR1 and CDR2 (germline): MNHEY, SVGEGT. The DNA of the CDR3 is TGTGCCAGCAGTTTCGACGGCAGCTCCTACGAGCAGTACGTC. Translation gives CASSFDGSSYEQYV.

The J gene is TRBJ1-1, the V gene TRBV7-2, with unresolved D. Germline lookup yields CDR1 SGHTA and CDR2 FQGNSA. V lost 2 bases and J lost 8, with 12 bases in between. The CDR3 loop spans 13 amino acids. The CDR3 sequence: CASSLYSGQEAFF. DNA for the CDR3: TGTGCCAGCAGCTTATATTCCGGGCAGGAAGCTTTCTTT.

This rearrangement joins TRBV12-3 or TRBV12-4 to TRBJ1-6, with D unresolved. Trimming stripped 3 bases from V and 2 bases from J, with 11 bases between. The length of the CDR3 is 16 residues. The CDR3 nucleotides are TGTGCCAGCAGTTTTTCCCAAGAAACCTATAATTCACCCCTCCACTTT. It yields the protein CASSFSQETYNSPLHF.

The chain links TRBV28 to TRBJ2-7; the match to TRBD1 covers 7 bases. V lost 7 bases, J lost 4 bases, and 10 bases stayed unmatched. The CDR3 is 14 residues long. Germline CDR1 and CDR2: MDHEN and SYDVKM. The CDR3 DNA reads TGTGCCAGCATGGGGGCAGGGGGAGCTTACGAGCAGTACGTC. It encodes CASMGAGGAYEQYV.